This TCR beta chain was profiled in a study of shared clonotypes between healthy human individuals. Findings and caveats of the study: Relative to their counterparts shared across all four donors, non-shared clonotypes exhibited diminished generation probabilities.

To note about this clone: Its antigen is as yet unknown. Different DNA sequences within this sample yield the same CDR3.

Germline CDR1 is SGDLS and CDR2 is YYNGEE. V was pared by 2 bases and J by 0 bases, with 9 bases between. The CDR3 runs 14 residues. The repertoire was sequenced with immunoSEQ multiplex PCR; TCRdb's copy has only in-frame clones and lacks some. This table has fewer than 1.8 million clones, approximately 98.5% appearing once. This clonotype was sampled from a man aged 30 to 45 in good health. The sequenced sample was naive CD4+ T cells sorted from blood. Sample subset: CD45RA+ positively selected. The chain links TRBV9 to TRBJ2-7; tentatively, D is TRBD2 (6 bases). Written as DNA, the CDR3 is TGTGCCAGCAGCGTTGGGGACTTCTCCTACGAGCAGTACTTC. This gives the protein CASSVGDFSYEQYF.